The 9 T cell receptor delta chains below come from one sample, sequenced in a study of γδ T cells in repeated Plasmodium falciparum infection. Vgamma9/Vdelta2+ and Vdelta2-negative gammadelta T cells were flow-sorted from PBMC for bulk sequencing. TCRdb called clones anew from the multiplex PCR reads with CATT. The data contain over 55,000 delta-chain clones, over 1.5% of them singletons. The specimen sequenced was gamma-delta T cells from blood. Every receptor here comes from a pool of human donors (malaria-infected and uninfected, not separated).

This clone was counted many times. A much larger clone is a single base away; this may be a read error. The rearrangement joins TRDV1 to TRDJ2, with TRDD3 identical over 12 bases. The CDR3 sequence is 23 residues long. V trimming: 4 bases; J trimming: 5 bases; junction bases outside the gene matches: 26. Germline CDR1 TSWWSYY, CDR2 QGS. CDR3 nucleotide sequence: TGTGCTCTTGGGGCCTTCAAACCTACACTGGGGGATACCCCTTCCCTCCTAACAGCACAACTCTTCTTT. Its protein is CALGAFKPTLGDTPSLLTAQLFF.

Note on this clone: A far larger clone is just one base off, so this is likely a read error. Other DNA sequences in the same sample also yield this CDR3. The CDR3 loop reads CALGEVRIRVRLGGDTYKLIF. In DNA, the CDR3 is TGTGCTCTTGGGGAAGTTCGGATCCGGGTAAGACTGGGAGGCGACACCTATAAACTCATCTTT. The chain joins TRDV1 to TRDJ1; possible D gene TRDD3, 6 bases. This CDR3 is built from 21 residues. Per the germline V gene, CDR1 is TSWWSYY and CDR2 is QGS.

A word on this clone: A far larger clone is only one base removed, so a read error is likely. This sample includes further DNA sequences coding for the same CDR3. The V gene is TRDV1, the J gene TRDJ1, with 7 nucleotides matching TRDD3. The CDR3 runs 19 residues. Per germline, CDR1 TSWWSYY and CDR2 QGS. The CDR3 DNA reads as TGTGCACTTGGGGAACATAAGGCGGACTGGGGTGCTCGGGTCGATAAACTCATCTTT. It encodes CALGEHKADWGARVDKLIF.

This clone turned up a few times. TCRdb has a much larger clone's protein, which differs at residue 7 from the translation of this DNA, likely because of a read error; what is shown is the protein translated from the DNA. The chain uses TRDV2 and TRDJ1; D may be TRDD3 (5 bases). The CDR3 consists of 17 residues. The V end lost 3 bases, the J end lost 0 bases, and 19 bases lay between the germline ends. Germline loops: CDR1 GEAIGNYY, CDR2 EKD. The CDR3 is CACDDLSWGRNTDKLIF. CDR3 nucleotides: TGTGCCTGTGACGACCTGTCTTGGGGACGGAACACCGATAAACTCATCTTT.

There are many counts of this clone. A far larger clone is a single base away, which makes a read error likely. The sample carries other DNA sequences with the same CDR3. The rearrangement links TRDV1 to TRDJ2, with D possibly matching TRDD3 (5 bases). This CDR3 has 15 residues. The germline V gene has CDR1 TSWWSYY and CDR2 QGS. The CDR3: CALGVPPRIAAQLFF. CDR3 coding DNA: TGTGCTCTCGGGGTCCCGCCCCGGATAGCAGCACAACTCTTCTTT.

This clone was seen at least ten times. TCRdb assigns this DNA the protein of a much larger clone, which departs from its translation at residue 4; this likely reflects a read error, and the protein shown comes from translating the DNA. The chain couples TRDV2 to TRDJ1, with 12 positions matching TRDD3. Unmatched junction bases numbered 12, after V lost 5 bases and J lost 9 bases. Germline CDR1 and CDR2: GEAIGNYY and EKD. This CDR3 spans 15 amino acids. The CDR3 DNA is TGTGCCTGTGTCGACCTTCTGGGGGATACGACGGAACTCATCTTT. It yields the protein CACVDLLGDTTELIF.

Notes on this clone: TCRdb's entry gives the protein of a much larger clone, which mismatches this DNA's translation at residue 17, likely from a read error; the protein reported here is translated from the DNA. This rearrangement joins TRAV38-2/DV8 to TRDJ1; D possibly uses TRDD2 or TRDD3 (7 bases each). TCRdb does not report a J gene; here it was assigned by matching the DNA to germline references. V dropped 1 base and J dropped 3 bases, with 34 bases sitting between them. This CDR3 is 22 amino acids long. Germline V gene lookup returns CDR1 TSESDYY and CDR2 QEAYKQQN. CDR3 in amino acids: CAYRSRISYPYWGLKWADKLIF. In DNA, the CDR3 is TGTGCTTATAGGAGCCGAATTTCCTACCCGTACTGGGGCCTTAAATGGGCCGATAAACTCATCTTT.

Concerning this clone itself: TCRdb's entry gives the protein of a much larger clone, which mismatches this DNA's translation at residue 15, likely from a read error; the protein reported here is translated from the DNA. The chain combines TRDV3 with TRDJ1, with 12 bases identical to TRDD3. Germline V gene lookup returns CDR1 TVYSNPD and CDR2 GDNSRS (reference sequence). The CDR3 sequence is 20 residues long. V shed 2 bases, J shed 3 bases, and the junction held 22 bases outside the gene matches. CDR3 in DNA: TGTGCCTTTGTGGGGCTACCAACCAAACTGGGGGATACCTTCCCCGATAAACTCATCTTT. Translated, it gives CAFVGLPTKLGDTFPDKLIF.

The sample holds a few counts of this clone. TCRdb's protein for this DNA is that of a much larger clone and differs from the translation at residue 6, likely a read error; the protein shown is the DNA translation. The rearrangement uses TRDV1 and TRDJ1; 7 bases are shared with TRDD3. The CDR3 runs to 20 residues. V was clipped by 2 bases and J by 0 bases; unmatched bases: 18. CDR1 is TSWWSYY, CDR2 QGS, per germline. In DNA form, the CDR3 reads TGTGCTCTTGGGGAAAGCCGGCTCTACCACTGGGGACTCCACACCGATAAACTCATCTTT. Its protein is CALGESRLYHWGLHTDKLIF.